The present entry profiles one TCR beta chain with its context. There are 16 residues in the CDR3. CDR1 is SNHLY and CDR2 is FYNNEI in the germline V gene. Losses at the gene ends were 6 bases for V and 5 bases for J; bases not matched to a gene: 11. This sample is drawn from a study of T cell changes during pregnancy in multiple sclerosis. Generated by immunoSEQ multiplex PCR, the TCRdb table keeps only in-frame clones and is missing some. The table lists tens of thousands of clones, around nine tenths of them singletons. The rearrangement links TRBV2 to TRBJ2-1; 9 positions agree with TRBD2. This TCR was recovered from a female donor with multiple sclerosis, enrolled in a pregnancy study. The input for sequencing was CD4+ T cells from peripheral blood mononuclear cells, taken in the third trimester of pregnancy. In DNA, the CDR3 is TGTGCCAGCAGGAGGACTAGCGCGTCGGTTAACAATGAGCAGTTCTTC. This translates into CASRRTSASVNNEQFF.